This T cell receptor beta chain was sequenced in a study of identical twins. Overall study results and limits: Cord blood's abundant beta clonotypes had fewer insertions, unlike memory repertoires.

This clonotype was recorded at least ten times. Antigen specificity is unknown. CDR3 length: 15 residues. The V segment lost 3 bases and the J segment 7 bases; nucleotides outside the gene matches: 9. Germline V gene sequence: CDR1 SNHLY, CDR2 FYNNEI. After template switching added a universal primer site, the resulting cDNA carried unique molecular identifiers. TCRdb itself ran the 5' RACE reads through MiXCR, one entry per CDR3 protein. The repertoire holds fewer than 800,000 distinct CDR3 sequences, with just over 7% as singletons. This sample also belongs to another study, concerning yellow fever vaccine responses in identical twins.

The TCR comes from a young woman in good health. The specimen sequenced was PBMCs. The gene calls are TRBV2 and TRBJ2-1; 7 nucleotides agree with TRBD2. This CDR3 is CASSDEVGGPNEQFF. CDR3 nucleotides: TGTGCCAGCAGTGATGAGGTGGGAGGGCCTAATGAGCAGTTCTTC.